These 28 T cell receptor beta chains were all obtained from the same sample, sequenced in a study of cytotoxic CD8 clonotypes in ibrutinib-treated CLL. Profiling relied on immunoSEQ multiplex PCR, and the TCRdb table lists in-frame clones only, not all of them. The sample records some 200,000 clones, 65% to 80% being singletons. The sequenced sample was PBMCs, obtained after 12 months of ibrutinib treatment. These receptors were taken from a human donor with chronic lymphocytic leukemia.

The chain combines TRBV5-1 with TRBJ1-6; possible D gene TRBD1, 5 bases. This CDR3 region has 15 residues. Trimming pared 0 bases from V and 9 bases from J, leaving 13 bases between. From germline, CDR1 is SGHRS and CDR2 YFSETQ. CDR3 region: CASSLAGGTGSPLHF. CDR3 DNA: TGCGCCAGCAGCTTGGCGGGGGGGACCGGTTCACCCCTCCACTTT.

V usage is TRBV2 and J usage is TRBJ1-2; a possible D gene is TRBD1 (5 bases). The V end lost 7 bases, the J end lost 1 base, and 13 bases lay between the germline ends. This CDR3 has 14 amino acids. The germline CDR1 and CDR2 sequences are SNHLY and FYNNEI. The CDR3 DNA reads TGTGCCAGCATGGCGGGACTGATTAACTATGGCTACACCTTC. Amino acid sequence: CASMAGLINYGYTF.

This chain connects TRBV4-2 to TRBJ1-1, with D unresolved. This CDR3 has 16 residues. The germline V and J ends were trimmed by 4 bases and 5 bases, with 20 bases remaining between them. From germline, CDR1 is LGHNA and CDR2 YNFKEQ. The CDR3 bases are TGTGCCAGCAGCCTTCCCGTTGATCCGGGCGGGACTGAAGCTTTCTTT. Protein product: CASSLPVDPGGTEAFF.

This chain joins TRBV7-3 and TRBJ2-1; tentatively, D is TRBD2 (6 bases). With 1 base removed from V and 4 bases from J, the gap between germline ends came to 11 bases. CDR3 size: 15 residues. The germline gives CDR1 SGHTA, CDR2 FQGTGA. CDR3 bases: TGTGCCAGCAGCTTAATGGCTAGCGCGTACAATGAGCAGTTCTTC. It is translated as CASSLMASAYNEQFF.

The chain joins TRBV30 to TRBJ2-3; D is unclear. Germline lookup yields CDR1 GTSNPN and CDR2 SVGIG (reference sequence). The CDR3 has 13 residues. Trimming cost V 2 bases and J 1 base, with 7 bases left between them. CDR3 bases: TGTGCCTGGAGTCCCCCCCGCACAGATACGCAGTATTTT. Translation: CAWSPPRTDTQYF.

Only a few counts were recorded for this clone. CDR3 sequence: CASSSTEKAFF. In DNA, the CDR3 is TGTGCCAGCTCCTCTACAGAAAAGGCTTTCTTT. J is TRBJ1-1 and V is TRBV18; the D is unclear. The CDR3 loop spans 11 amino acids. Per the germline V gene, CDR1 is KGHSH and CDR2 is LQKENI. V was cut by 6 bases and J by 11 bases, with 13 bases left in between.

This chain connects TRBV27 to TRBJ2-7; TRBD1 matches 7 bases. Trimming at V came to 4 bases and at J to 6 bases, leaving 9 bases not matched to a gene. CDR3 length equals 14 residues. Looked up from germline, CDR1 is MNHEY and CDR2 is SMNVEV (reference sequence). The CDR3 loop is CASSYGTDPTEQYF. The CDR3 DNA reads as TGTGCCAGCAGTTATGGGACAGACCCTACCGAGCAGTACTTC.

The chain is built from TRBV5-6 and TRBJ2-1; no definite D call. CDR3 length equals 14 residues. V dropped 2 bases and J dropped 4 bases, with 10 bases sitting between them. CDR1 is SGHDT and CDR2 is YYEEEE in the germline V gene. The CDR3 DNA reads as TGTGCCAGCAGCTTCCCACAGACTTACAATGAGCAGTTCTTC. Translated, it gives CASSFPQTYNEQFF. Based on the CDR3 plus reference TRBV5-6 and TRBJ2-1, the full variable domain is DAGVTQSPTHLIKTRGQQVTLRCSPKSGHDTVSWYQQALGQGPQFIFQYYEEEERQRGNFPDRFSGHQFPNYSSELNVNALLLGDSALYLCASSFPQTYNEQFFGPGTRLTVL.

This chain links TRBV4-3 with TRBJ2-2; D gene uncertain. Germline CDR1 reads LGHNA; CDR2 reads YSLEER. V was trimmed by 0 bases and J by 4 bases, leaving 6 bases between them. The CDR3 loop spans 14 amino acids. The CDR3 DNA sequence: TGCGCCAGCAGCCAAGAAACGAGCACCGGGGAGCTGTTTTTT. It encodes CASSQETSTGELFF.

The V call is TRBV7-3, the J call TRBJ2-7, with 7 positions matching TRBD1. The germline CDR1 and CDR2 sequences are SGHTA and FQGTGA. The CDR3 has 14 residues. The J segment lost 6 bases and the V segment lost 4 bases, leaving 9 bases of the junction unmatched. The CDR3 protein is CASSSYGQASEQYF. CDR3 in DNA: TGTGCCAGCAGCTCGTACGGACAGGCATCCGAGCAGTACTTC.

The CDR3 DNA is TGCGCCAGCAGCCAACCATATGACAGGCGCAGCTATGGCTACACCTTC. This encodes CASSQPYDRRSYGYTF. The chain uses TRBV4-1 and TRBJ1-2, with D maybe TRBD1 (6 bases). The length of the CDR3 is 16 residues. V was clipped by 2 bases and J by 4 bases, with 17 bases between them. CDR1 is MGHRA, CDR2 YSYEKL, per germline.

The chain links TRBV7-9 to TRBJ1-3, with D unresolved. CDR1 and CDR2 (germline): SEHNR, FQNEAQ (reference sequence). Trimming removed 5 bases from V and 4 bases from J, with 24 bases in between. CDR3 length equals 18 residues. Here the CDR3 reads CASSAAARATFSGNTIYF. The CDR3 DNA reads TGTGCCAGCAGCGCTGCAGCCCGGGCCACTTTCTCGGGAAACACCATATATTTT.

The chain recombines TRBV9 with TRBJ2-6; 8 positions match TRBD2. V shed 4 bases, J shed 0 bases, and the junction held 6 bases outside the gene matches. CDR3 size: 17 residues. CDR1 and CDR2 from the germline V gene are SGDLS and YYNGEE. The CDR3 DNA reads as TGTGCCAGCAGCCCCAGACGGGGGGGCTCTGGGGCCAACGTCCTGACTTTC. It specifies CASSPRRGGSGANVLTF.

The table lists this clone with many counts. CDR3 sequence reads: CASSRGLGYGYTF. The DNA for the CDR3 is TGTGCCAGCTCACGGGGGCTAGGGTATGGCTACACCTTC. The rearrangement joins TRBV18 to TRBJ1-2; D possibly corresponds to TRBD1 (6 bases). The germline V gene has CDR1 KGHSH and CDR2 LQKENI. Between the trimmed V and J ends, which lost 4 bases and 5 bases, there was a span of 11 bases. The CDR3 covers 13 residues.

This clone was recorded only once. This chain joins TRBV6-5 and TRBJ2-5; possibly TRBD2 for D (5 bases). V shed 6 bases and J shed 4 bases, with 12 bases lying between them. The CDR3 totals 13 residues. Germline V gene sequence: CDR1 MNHEY, CDR2 SVGAGI. CDR3 sequence reads: CASSPSGGETQYF. The DNA of the CDR3 is TGTGCCAGCAGCCCCTCAGGAGGAGAGACCCAGTACTTC.

This clone has just one count. The chain carries TRBV5-1 and TRBJ2-7; no firm D call. Germline CDR1 and CDR2: SGHRS and YFSETQ. This CDR3 contains 15 residues. Trimming left V 2 bases short and J 6 bases short, with 18 bases between. The CDR3 DNA sequence: TGCGCCAGCAGCTTTAGTATAGGGTCCGAGAGCGAGCAGTACTTC. It specifies CASSFSIGSESEQYF. Full variable domain (outside the CDR3, taken from reference TRBV5-1 and TRBJ2-7): KAGVTQTPRYLIKTRGQQVTLSCSPISGHRSVSWYQQTPGQGLQFLFEYFSETQRNKGNFPGRFSGRQFSNSRSEMNVSTLELGDSALYLCASSFSIGSESEQYFGPGTRLTVT.

The chain has TRBV7-3 and TRBJ1-1; D remains unclear. Trimming removed 3 bases from V and 7 bases from J, with 21 bases in between. The CDR3 loop spans 16 amino acids. Per the germline V gene, CDR1 is SGHTA and CDR2 is FQGTGA. This CDR3 is CASSLGDLPQRNEAFF. The CDR3 DNA follows: TGTGCCAGCAGCTTGGGAGATCTTCCCCAAAGAAATGAAGCTTTCTTT.

The rearrangement uses TRBV7-2 and TRBJ2-5; D perhaps matches TRBD2 (6 bases). CDR1 is SGHTA and CDR2 is FQGNSA in the germline V gene. Trimming took 5 bases from V and 1 from J, leaving 8 bases between them. The CDR3 length is 13 residues. The CDR3 sequence is CASSRGTQETQYF. The CDR3 bases are TGTGCCAGCAGCCGCGGGACCCAAGAGACCCAGTACTTC.

V gene TRBV6-1 combines with J gene TRBJ2-7; tentative D call: TRBD1 (6 bases). This CDR3 spans 14 amino acids. Between the trimmed V and J ends, which lost 4 bases and 3 bases, there was a span of 13 bases. The germline gives CDR1 MNHNS, CDR2 SASEGT. The CDR3 DNA follows: TGTGCCAGCAGTGGACCGGGACAAAACTACGAGCAGTACTTC. This sequence encodes CASSGPGQNYEQYF.

This sequence joins TRBV6-5 and TRBJ1-1; D perhaps matches TRBD1 (5 bases). Germline-derived CDR1 and CDR2 are MNHEY and SVGAGI. V was cut by 6 bases and J by 2 bases, with 13 bases left in between. This CDR3 spans 14 amino acids. Written as DNA, the CDR3 is TGTGCCAGCAGCGTGGGACGGATCAACACTGAAGCTTTCTTT. Its protein is CASSVGRINTEAFF.

The chain is built from TRBV11-2 and TRBJ1-2; no firm D call. CDR3 length equals 13 residues. Between the trimmed V and J ends, which lost 1 base and 8 bases, there was a span of 11 bases. Germline V gives CDR1 SGHAT, CDR2 FQNNGV. The chain's CDR3 is CASSLAPARGYTF. As DNA, the CDR3 is TGTGCCAGCAGCTTAGCGCCAGCTCGAGGCTACACCTTC.

The chain is built from TRBV7-9 and TRBJ1-1; TRBD1 might be the D (5 bases). Germline values: CDR1 SEHNR, CDR2 FQNEAQ (reference sequence). V was trimmed by 8 bases and J by 0 bases, leaving 13 bases between them. This CDR3 contains 14 residues. In DNA form, the CDR3 reads TGTGCCAGCTTCAGGACATCTATGAACACTGAAGCTTTCTTT. It encodes CASFRTSMNTEAFF.

This clone occurred a few times. The chain combines TRBV7-2 with TRBJ2-1; a weak D match, TRBD2 (6 bases). Trimming took off 5 bases at V and 4 bases at J, with 12 bases between the two ends. Germline V gene lookup returns CDR1 SGHTA and CDR2 FQGNSA. The length of the CDR3 is 14 residues. CDR3 sequence reads: CASSPGSGYNEQFF. CDR3 DNA: TGTGCCAGCAGCCCAGGGAGCGGGTACAATGAGCAGTTCTTC.

The V gene is TRBV14, the J gene TRBJ2-1; D not resolved. Trimming left V 4 bases short and J 16 bases short, with 17 bases between. Germline V gene lookup returns CDR1 SGHDN and CDR2 FVKESK. This CDR3 is built from 12 residues. The CDR3 here is CASSPPKGRAFF. The CDR3 DNA reads as TGTGCCAGCAGCCCTCCTAAAGGACGGGCCTTCTTC. Drawing the rest from reference TRBV14 and TRBJ2-1, the complete variable domain is EAGVTQFPSHSVIEKGQTVTLRCDPISGHDNLYWYRRVMGKEIKFLLHFVKESKQDESGMPNNRFLAERTGGTYSTLKVQPAELEDSGVYFCASSPPKGRAFFGPGTRLTVL.

A single count supports this clone. This chain joins TRBV5-4 and TRBJ2-1; unclear D gene. The CDR3 is 16 amino acids. Germline V lookup: CDR1 SGHNT, CDR2 YYREEE (reference sequence). V lost 2 bases to trimming and J lost 7 bases, with 19 bases between them. CDR3 bases: TGTGCCAGCAGCTTCGGTCAAGGGCGCAAGAGGAATGAGCAGTTCTTC. Amino acid sequence: CASSFGQGRKRNEQFF.

This clone was observed a few times. CDR3 sequence: CASSYGDSYEQYF. As DNA, the CDR3 is TGTGCCAGCAGTTACGGGGACTCCTACGAGCAGTACTTC. The chain joins TRBV6-5 to TRBJ2-7; no firm D call. Trimming cost V 2 bases and J 0 bases, with 5 bases left between them. This CDR3 comprises 13 residues. Germline V CDR1 and CDR2: MNHEY, SVGAGI.

The genes are TRBV6-6 and TRBJ2-7; maybe TRBD2 (6 bases). CDR1 is MNHNY and CDR2 is SVGAGI in the germline V gene (reference sequence). CDR3 length: 14 residues. V lost 0 bases to trimming and J lost 2 bases, with 8 bases between them. The CDR3 spells CASSYSGGTYEQYF. CDR3 in DNA: TGTGCCAGCAGTTACTCTGGGGGGACCTACGAGCAGTACTTC.

This clone was recorded a few times. The V and J genes are TRBV7-9 and TRBJ1-4, with 7 nucleotides matching TRBD1. CDR1 is SEHNR, CDR2 FQNEAQ, per germline (reference sequence). The CDR3 sequence is 14 residues long. The V segment lost 4 bases and the J segment 12 bases; nucleotides outside the gene matches: 11. The CDR3 DNA reads TGTGCCAGCAGCTCCTTCGGGACAGTCCAGCAACTGTTTTTT. It yields the protein CASSSFGTVQQLFF.